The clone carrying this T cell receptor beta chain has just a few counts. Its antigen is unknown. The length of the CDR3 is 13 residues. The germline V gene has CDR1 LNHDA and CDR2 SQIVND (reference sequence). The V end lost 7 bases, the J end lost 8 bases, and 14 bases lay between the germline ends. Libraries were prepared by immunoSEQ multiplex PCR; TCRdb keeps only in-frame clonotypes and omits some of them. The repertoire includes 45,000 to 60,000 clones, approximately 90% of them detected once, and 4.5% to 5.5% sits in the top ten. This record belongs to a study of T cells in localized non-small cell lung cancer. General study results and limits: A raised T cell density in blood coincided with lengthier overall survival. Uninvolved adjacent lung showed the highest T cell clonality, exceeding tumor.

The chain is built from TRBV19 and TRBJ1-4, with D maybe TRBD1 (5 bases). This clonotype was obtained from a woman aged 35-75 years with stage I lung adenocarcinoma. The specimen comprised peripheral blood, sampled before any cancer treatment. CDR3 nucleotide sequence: TGTGCCAGTAATCTCAGGGAGGGAGAAAAACTGTTTTTT. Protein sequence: CASNLREGEKLFF. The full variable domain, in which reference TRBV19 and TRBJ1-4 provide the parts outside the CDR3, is DGGITQSPKYLFRKEGQNVTLSCEQNLNHDAMYWYRQDPGQGLRLIYYSQIVNDFQKGDIAEGYSVSREKKESFPLTVTSAQKNPTAFYLCASNLREGEKLFFGSGTQLSVL.